The TCR beta chain described here comes from a study of T cells in Graves' hyperthyroidism and ophthalmopathy. General study results and limits: Most thyroid clonotypes that were expanded above 0.001 also turned up in blood. Researchers report that a 13 V-J model separated ophthalmopathy from stable hyperthyroidism.

This CDR3 is built from 15 residues. Trimming pared 2 bases from V and 0 bases from J, leaving 10 bases between. Germline V gives CDR1 PRHDT, CDR2 FYEKMQ (reference sequence). Patients were excluded for uncontrolled infection, other autoimmune disease, pregnancy or lactation. Diagnoses were established using clinical symptoms, serum thyroxine and TRAb, thyroid ultrasound and orbital computed tomography. Comment on this clonotype: Its matching antigen is unknown.

The CDR3 regions of TCR beta were amplified from RNA transcripts. In the first-round RT-PCR of the TCR CDR3, the HTBI primer set was used. One entry per CDR3 protein results from TCRdb running MiXCR on the multiplex PCR reads. Of more than 500,000 distinct CDR3 sequences in the sample, about 16% are singletons; the top ten hold 3.8%. Sample: blood. This sequence joins TRBV13 and TRBJ1-1; no firm D call. This receptor was taken from a woman aged 30 to 39 with Graves' hyperthyroidism. CDR3 amino acids: CASSLPEGMNTEAFF. CDR3 DNA: TGTGCCAGCAGCTTACCGGAGGGAATGAACACTGAAGCTTTCTTT.